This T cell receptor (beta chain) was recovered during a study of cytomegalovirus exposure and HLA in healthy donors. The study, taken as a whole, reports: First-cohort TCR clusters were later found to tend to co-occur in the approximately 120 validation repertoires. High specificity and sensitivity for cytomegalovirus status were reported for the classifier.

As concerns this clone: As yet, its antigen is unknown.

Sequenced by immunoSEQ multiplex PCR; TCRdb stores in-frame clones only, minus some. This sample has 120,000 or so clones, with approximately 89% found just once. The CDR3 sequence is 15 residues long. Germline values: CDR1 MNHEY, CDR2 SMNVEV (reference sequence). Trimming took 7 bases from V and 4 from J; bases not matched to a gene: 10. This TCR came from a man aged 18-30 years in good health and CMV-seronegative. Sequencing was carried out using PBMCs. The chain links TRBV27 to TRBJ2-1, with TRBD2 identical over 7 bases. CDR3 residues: CASTPLASGYNEQFF. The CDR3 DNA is TGTGCCAGCACCCCTTTGGCTAGCGGTTACAATGAGCAGTTCTTC.